The T cell receptor beta chain described here comes from a study of blood T cell repertoires in COVID-19. Looking at the study overall: From T cells, B-cell-depleted T cells, or PBMCs came the material, which was cDNA or gDNA.

As processed by the authors: From reference gene primer amplification, estimates of nucleated cell counts were derived. The assay was immunoSEQ multiplex PCR, and TCRdb's table has in-frame clones only and misses some. That table supplies the V and J calls and clone size; D and trimming were determined from the DNA. Here the sample spans about 160,000 clones, about 93% being singletons. CDR1 is LNHDA and CDR2 is SQIVND in the germline V gene (reference sequence). V was cut by 5 bases and J by 7 bases, with 14 bases left in between. CDR3 length equals 13 residues. V usage is TRBV19 and J usage is TRBJ1-1; no clear D. The TCR sequence derives from a woman aged 50 to 60 with acute or convalescent COVID-19. The sample taken for sequencing was peripheral blood. The CDR3 coding sequence is TGTGCCAGTAGTGGAGGACCGAGGAGTGAAGCTTTCTTT. Residues: CASSGGPRSEAFF. The full variable domain, rest sourced from reference TRBV19 and TRBJ1-1, is DGGITQSPKYLFRKEGQNVTLSCEQNLNHDAMYWYRQDPGQGLRLIYYSQIVNDFQKGDIAEGYSVSREKKESFPLTVTSAQKNPTAFYLCASSGGPRSEAFFGQGTRLTVV.